A single sample gave rise to the 11 T cell receptor beta chains below, sequenced in a study of post-analysis software for immune sequencing data. These receptors are not linked to any known antigen. Carried by the TCR beta cDNA libraries were unique molecular identifiers. TCRdb itself ran the PCR reads through MiXCR, one entry per CDR3 protein. The table shows some 690,000 distinct CDR3 sequences, with 55% to 70% occurring only once. Study-wide results and caveats: TRBV segments more frequent in patients than in controls numbered a few and included TRBV5-6, TRBV5-1 and TRBV20-1.

Sequenced input: blood. All receptors derive from a girl aged 2-10 years with multiple sclerosis.

The chain links TRBV20-1 to TRBJ2-1, with 9 nucleotides matching TRBD1. The V gene end was trimmed by 4 bases and the J gene end by 10 bases; junction bases not matched to a gene: 26. The CDR3 runs 19 residues. CDR1 and CDR2 (germline): DFQATT, SNEGSKA (reference sequence). CDR3 protein: CSATGYWGYRGQGSYEQFF. CDR3 bases: TGCAGTGCTACCGGTTATTGGGGGTATAGGGGACAGGGATCCTACGAGCAGTTCTTC.

V and J are TRBV7-6 and TRBJ1-1, with 9 bases that match TRBD1. Germline assignment: CDR1 SGHVS and CDR2 FNYEAQ. The CDR3 has 16 residues. The ends lost 7 bases at V and 2 bases at J; junction bases unmatched: 11. In DNA, the CDR3 is TGTGCCAGCAACAGAGGACAGGGGACAAGAAACACTGAAGCTTTCTTT. Residues: CASNRGQGTRNTEAFF. Full variable domain (rest looked up from reference TRBV7-6 and TRBJ1-1): GAGVSQSPRYKVTKRGQDVALRCDPISGHVSLYWYRQALGQGPEFLTYFNYEAQQDKSGLPNDRFSAERPEGSISTLTIQRTEQRDSAMYRCASNRGQGTRNTEAFFGQGTRLTVV.

This clonotype has more than one count but fewer than ten. J is TRBJ2-3 and V is TRBV20-1; no firm D call. The CDR3 consists of 12 residues. Deletions cut 0 bases from V and 4 bases from J, with 5 bases between. Germline V lookup: CDR1 DFQATT, CDR2 SNEGSKA (reference sequence). CDR3 bases: TGCAGTGCTAGAGACCCCTCAGATACGCAGTATTTT. It codes for CSARDPSDTQYF.

This chain links TRBV11-2 with TRBJ2-1; tentative D call: TRBD2 (5 bases). The germline CDR1 and CDR2 sequences are SGHAT and FQNNGV. Trimming took 8 bases from V and 8 from J, leaving 10 bases between them. The CDR3 covers 11 residues. DNA for the CDR3: TGTGCCAGCTGGAGCGGCGATGAGCAGTTCTTC. This codes for CASWSGDEQFF.

This clonotype came up once. The J gene is TRBJ2-1, the V gene TRBV12-3 or TRBV12-4; TRBD2 might be the D (7 bases). This CDR3 spans 17 amino acids. V lost 0 bases, J lost 4 bases, and 16 bases lay in between. This CDR3 reads CASSLARGLGGYNEQFF. The CDR3 region has the DNA TGTGCCAGCAGTTTAGCGAGGGGGTTGGGGGGGTACAATGAGCAGTTCTTC.

Only one count was recorded for this clonotype. The gene calls are TRBV6-2 or TRBV6-3 and TRBJ2-3; D call uncertain. Trimming removed 5 bases from V and 7 bases from J, with 4 bases in between. Germline V lookup: CDR1 MNHEY, CDR2 SVGEGT. The CDR3 totals 10 residues. The CDR3 coding sequence is TGTGCCAGCAGTGGACATACGCAGTATTTT. This sequence encodes CASSGHTQYF.

This chain uses TRBV11-3 with TRBJ1-1; D is ambiguous. Per the germline V gene, CDR1 is SGHNT and CDR2 is YENEEA. V gave up 1 base and J gave up 4 bases, with 13 bases separating them. CDR3 length: 15 amino acids. The CDR3 DNA reads as TGTGCCAGCAGCTTAGCGGTGGTGGGTATCACTGAAGCTTTCTTT. As protein: CASSLAVVGITEAFF.

The chain couples TRBV11-2 to TRBJ2-2; 7 bases map to TRBD1. Germline V gene lookup returns CDR1 SGHAT and CDR2 FQNNGV. Trimming cost V 2 bases and J 6 bases; bases outside gene matches: 6. The CDR3 covers 15 residues. The CDR3 nucleotides are TGTGCCAGCAGCTTAAGAGACAGGGTCCCCGGGGAGCTGTTTTTT. It is translated as CASSLRDRVPGELFF.

This chain links TRBV2 with TRBJ2-7; D not certain. CDR1 SNHLY and CDR2 FYNNEI come from the germline V gene. V was cut by 8 bases and J by 4 bases, with 12 bases left in between. CDR3 length: 12 residues. The CDR3 DNA follows: TGTGCCAGCCTGGGCATACCTTACGAGCAGTACTTC. Its translation: CASLGIPYEQYF. Variable domain in full (rest from reference TRBV2 and TRBJ2-7): EPEVTQTPSHQVTQMGQEVILRCVPISNHLYFYWYRQILGQKVEFLVSFYNNEISEKSEIFDDQFSVERPDGSNFTLKIRSTKLEDSAMYFCASLGIPYEQYFGPGTRLTVT.

The count of this clonotype is one. The V call is TRBV3-1, the J call TRBJ2-5, with D perhaps matching TRBD1 (8 bases). The DNA end is more similar to TRBJ2-7, so the J call may be wrong. In germline, CDR1 is LGHDT, CDR2 YNNKEL (reference sequence). CDR3 size: 13 residues. The CDR3 spells CASSQNRGGEQYF. CDR3 bases: TGTGCCAGCAGCCAGAACAGGGGGGGCGAGCAGTACTTC.

This clonotype was picked up a small number of times. The rearrangement uses TRBV12-3 or TRBV12-4 and TRBJ1-6, with no clear D. This CDR3 is built from 12 residues. V was trimmed by 6 bases and J by 11 bases, leaving 11 bases between them. The CDR3, as DNA: TGTGCCAGCAGGGTATCAGAGACACCCCTCCACTTT. Amino acids: CASRVSETPLHF.